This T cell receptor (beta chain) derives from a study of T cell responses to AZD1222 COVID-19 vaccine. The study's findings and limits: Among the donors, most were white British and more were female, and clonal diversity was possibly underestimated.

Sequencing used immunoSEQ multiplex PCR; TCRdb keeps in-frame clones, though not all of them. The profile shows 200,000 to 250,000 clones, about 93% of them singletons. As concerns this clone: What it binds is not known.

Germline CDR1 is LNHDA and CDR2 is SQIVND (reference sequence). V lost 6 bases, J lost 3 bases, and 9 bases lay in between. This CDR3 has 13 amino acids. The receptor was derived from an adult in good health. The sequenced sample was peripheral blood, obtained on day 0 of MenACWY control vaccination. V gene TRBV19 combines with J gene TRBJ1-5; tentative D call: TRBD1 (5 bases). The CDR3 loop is CASRGPNNQPQHF. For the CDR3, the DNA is TGTGCCAGTAGGGGACCCAACAATCAGCCCCAGCATTTT.